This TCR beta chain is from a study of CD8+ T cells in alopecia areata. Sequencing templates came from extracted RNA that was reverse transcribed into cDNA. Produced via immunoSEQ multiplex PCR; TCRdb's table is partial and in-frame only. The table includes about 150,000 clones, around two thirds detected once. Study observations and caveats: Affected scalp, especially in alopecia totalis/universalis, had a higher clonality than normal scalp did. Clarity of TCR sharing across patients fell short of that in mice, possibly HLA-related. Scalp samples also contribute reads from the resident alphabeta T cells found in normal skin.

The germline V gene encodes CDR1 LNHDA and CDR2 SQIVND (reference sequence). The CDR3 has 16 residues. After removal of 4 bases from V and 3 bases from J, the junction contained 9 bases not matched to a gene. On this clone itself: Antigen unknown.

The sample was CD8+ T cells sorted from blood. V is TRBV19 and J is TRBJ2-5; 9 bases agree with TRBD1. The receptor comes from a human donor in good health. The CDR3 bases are TGTGCCAGTAGTAGACTTCCGGGACAGGGTGAAGAGACCCAGTACTTC. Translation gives CASSRLPGQGEETQYF.